This T cell receptor (beta chain) appears in the sequencing data of a study of shared clonotypes between healthy human individuals. V gave up 6 bases and J gave up 4 bases, with 13 bases separating them. The CDR3 extends over 14 amino acids. Germline V gene sequence: CDR1 MNHEY, CDR2 SMNVEV (reference sequence). The donors were adults (healthy and HIV-negative) with no recent acute infections or vaccinations. Concerning this clone: Its specificity is not known.

Only in-frame clones appear in the TCRdb table, and some are missing; sequencing was by immunoSEQ multiplex PCR. The data hold about 1 million clones, with approximately 80% observed a single time. Study-wide findings and caveats: The sharing of 5% to 5.5% of naive CD4 clonotypes was seen across a few donors. Non-shared clonotypes were found to have lower generation probabilities than the clonotypes that were shared by all four of the sorted-subset donors. Among donors, clonotype sharing was expected to be affected by sequencing depth.

This TCR was sampled from a man between 18 and 35 years old in good health. Some clones in this sample may be carry-over from other donors' samples. The rearrangement uses TRBV27 and TRBJ2-1; D unclear. The sequencing sample was made of memory CD4+ T cells from PBMCs. Subset here: CD45RA-negative fraction. CDR3 in amino acids: CASRVGLFYNEQFF. In DNA form, the CDR3 reads TGTGCCAGCAGGGTAGGTCTCTTTTACAATGAGCAGTTCTTC.